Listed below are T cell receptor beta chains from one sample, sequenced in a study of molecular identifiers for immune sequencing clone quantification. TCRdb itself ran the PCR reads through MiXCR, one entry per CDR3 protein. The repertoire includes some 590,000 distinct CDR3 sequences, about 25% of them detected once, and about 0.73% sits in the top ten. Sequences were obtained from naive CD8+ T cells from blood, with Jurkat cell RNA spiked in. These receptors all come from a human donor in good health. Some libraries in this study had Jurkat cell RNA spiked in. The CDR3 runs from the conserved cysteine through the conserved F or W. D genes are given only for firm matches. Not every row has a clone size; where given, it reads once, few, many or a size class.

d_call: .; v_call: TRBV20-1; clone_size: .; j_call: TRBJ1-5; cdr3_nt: TGCAGTGCTAGATCGCCCGGGACAACCCAGACCCAGCATTTT; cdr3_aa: CSARSPGTTQTQHF
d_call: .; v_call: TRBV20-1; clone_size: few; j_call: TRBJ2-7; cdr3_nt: TGCAGTGCTCCATGGCCTGACAGCTCCTACGAGCAGTACTTC; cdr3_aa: CSAPWPDSSYEQYF
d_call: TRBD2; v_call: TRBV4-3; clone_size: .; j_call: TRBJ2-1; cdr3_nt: TGCGCCAGCAGCCAAGCTAGCGGGAGGGCATACAATGAGCAGTTCTTC; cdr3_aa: CASSQASGRAYNEQFF
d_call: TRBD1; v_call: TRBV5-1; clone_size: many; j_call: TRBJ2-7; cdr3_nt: TGCGCCAGCAGCTCGAACTACGGGACAGCCTACGAGCAGTACTTC; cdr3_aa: CASSSNYGTAYEQYF
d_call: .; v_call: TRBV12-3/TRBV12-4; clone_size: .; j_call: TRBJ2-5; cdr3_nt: TGTGCCAGCAGTAGGCCTTTAACCTGGACCCAGTACTTC; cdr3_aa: CASSRPLTWTQYF
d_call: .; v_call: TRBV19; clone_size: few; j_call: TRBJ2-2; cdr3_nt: TGTGCCAGTGCAAAGACAGTGGCCCACACCGGGGAGCTGTTTTTT; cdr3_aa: CASAKTVAHTGELFF
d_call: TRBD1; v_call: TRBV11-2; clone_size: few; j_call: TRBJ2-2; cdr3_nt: TGTGCCAGCAGGAGACAGGGGGCCAACACCGGGGAGCTGTTTTTT; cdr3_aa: CASRRQGANTGELFF
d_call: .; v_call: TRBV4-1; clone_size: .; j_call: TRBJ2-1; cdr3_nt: TGCGCCAGCAGCCAGGGACTGCTGACCTACAATGAGCAGTTCTTC; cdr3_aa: CASSQGLLTYNEQFF
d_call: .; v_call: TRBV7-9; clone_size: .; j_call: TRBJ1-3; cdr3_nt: TGTGCCAGCAGCTTAGTTGACTGGAGCTCTGGAAACACCATATATTTT; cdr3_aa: CASSLVDWSSGNTIYF
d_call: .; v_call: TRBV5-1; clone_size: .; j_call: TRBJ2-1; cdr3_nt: TGCGCCAGCAGCTTGGAGGGGACAACGTACAATGAGCAGTTCTTC; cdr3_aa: CASSLEGTTYNEQFF
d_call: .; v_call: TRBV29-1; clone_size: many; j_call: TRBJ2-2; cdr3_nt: TGCAGCGTTGAATGGTGGGGCGGGGAGCTGTTTTTT; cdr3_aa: CSVEWWGGELFF
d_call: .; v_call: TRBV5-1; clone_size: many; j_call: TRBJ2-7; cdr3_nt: TGCGCCAGCAGCTTGCGGCAGGCCTACTACGAGCAGTACTTC; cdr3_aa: CASSLRQAYYEQYF
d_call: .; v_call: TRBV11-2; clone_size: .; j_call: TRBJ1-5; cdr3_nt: TGTGCCAGCAGCTTAGCAGGGAATAGCAATCAGCCCCAGCGTTTT; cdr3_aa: CASSLAGNSNQPQRF
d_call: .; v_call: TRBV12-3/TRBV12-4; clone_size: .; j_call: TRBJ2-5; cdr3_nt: TGTGCCAGCAGTAGGACTGCTCAAGAGACCCAGTACTTC; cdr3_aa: CASSRTAQETQYF
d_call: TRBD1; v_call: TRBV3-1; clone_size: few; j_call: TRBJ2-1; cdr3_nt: TGTGCCAGCAGCCTCTCGGGACAGGTATACAATGAGCAGTTCTTC; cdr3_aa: CASSLSGQVYNEQFF
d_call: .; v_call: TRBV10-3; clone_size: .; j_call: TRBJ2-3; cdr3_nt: TGTGCCATCAGTGAGTCGAGTATACTAGCTTGGACAGATACGCAGTATTTT; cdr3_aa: CAISESSILAWTDTQYF
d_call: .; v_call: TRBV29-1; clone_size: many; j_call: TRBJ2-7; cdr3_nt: TGCAGCGTTGAAGCGGGGTACGAGCAGTACTTC; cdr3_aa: CSVEAGYEQYF
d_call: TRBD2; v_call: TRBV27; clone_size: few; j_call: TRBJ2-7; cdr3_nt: TGTGCCAGCAGTTTAGTCGGGAGGGCCATTTACGAGCAGTACTTC; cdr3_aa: CASSLVGRAIYEQYF
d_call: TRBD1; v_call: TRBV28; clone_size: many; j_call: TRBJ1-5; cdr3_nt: TGTGCCAGCAGCATACGACAGGGACTAGGCAATCAGCCCCAGCATTTT; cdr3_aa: CASSIRQGLGNQPQHF
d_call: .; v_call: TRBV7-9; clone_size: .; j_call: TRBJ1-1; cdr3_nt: TGTGCCAGCAGCCACCGTGAGGCTTTCTTT; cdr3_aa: CASSHREAFF
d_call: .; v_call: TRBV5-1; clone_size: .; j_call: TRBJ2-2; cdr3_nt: TGCGCCAGCAGCTTGGTTGGGGGGCAGATAAACACCGGGGAGCTGTTTTTT; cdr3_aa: CASSLVGGQINTGELFF
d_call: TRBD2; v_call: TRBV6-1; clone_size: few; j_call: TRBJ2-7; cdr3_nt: TGTGCCAGCGTGGCGGGAGTGTCCTACGAGCAGTACTTC; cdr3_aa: CASVAGVSYEQYF
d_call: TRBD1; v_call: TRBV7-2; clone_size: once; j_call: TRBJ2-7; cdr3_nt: TGTGCCAGCAGCTACGGGACAGTCATTGGTTACGAGCAGTGCTTC; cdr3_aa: CASSYGTVIGYEQCF
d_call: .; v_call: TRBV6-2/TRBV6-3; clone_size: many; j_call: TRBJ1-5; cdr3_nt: TGTGCCAGCAGTTACGGACGGGGGCCCCAGCATTTT; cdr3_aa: CASSYGRGPQHF
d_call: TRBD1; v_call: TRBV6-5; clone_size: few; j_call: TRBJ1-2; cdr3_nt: TGTGCCAGCAGTTACTTCGGGACAGCCTATGGCTACACCTTC; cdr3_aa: CASSYFGTAYGYTF
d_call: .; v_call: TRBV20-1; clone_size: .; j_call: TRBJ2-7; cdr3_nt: TGCAGTGCTAGATTTGTCGGGAAGGCCTACGAGCAGTACTTC; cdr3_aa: CSARFVGKAYEQYF
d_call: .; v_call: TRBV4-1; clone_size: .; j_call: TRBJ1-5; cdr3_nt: TGCGCCAGCAGCCAAGAGGGGTCAGGAGCTTATAGCAATCAGCCCCAGCATTTT; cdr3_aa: CASSQEGSGAYSNQPQHF
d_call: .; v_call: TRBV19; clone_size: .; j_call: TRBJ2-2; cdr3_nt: TGTGCCAGTAGTATTTTGGTACTTACCGGGGAGCTGTTTTTT; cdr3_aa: CASSILVLTGELFF
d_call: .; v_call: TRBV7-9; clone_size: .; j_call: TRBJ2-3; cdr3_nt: TGTGCCAGCAGCTCCCCCCCTGGCGGGAGCACAGATACGCAGTATTTT; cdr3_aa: CASSSPPGGSTDTQYF
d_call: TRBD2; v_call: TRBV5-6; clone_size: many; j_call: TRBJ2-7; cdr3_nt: TGTGCCAGCAGCTTGGTCCTAGCGGGAGCCCCCTCCTACGAGCAGTACTTC; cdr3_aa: CASSLVLAGAPSYEQYF
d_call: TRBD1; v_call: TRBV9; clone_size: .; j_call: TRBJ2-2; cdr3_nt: TGTGCCAGCATTCCCCGGGGCGACAGGGTGGGCACCGGGGAGCCGTTTTTT; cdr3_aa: CASIPRGDRVGTGEPFF
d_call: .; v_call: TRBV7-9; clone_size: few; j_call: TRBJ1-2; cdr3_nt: TGTGCCAGCAGCTTAGTAGGATCGTACGGCTACACCTTC; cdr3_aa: CASSLVGSYGYTF
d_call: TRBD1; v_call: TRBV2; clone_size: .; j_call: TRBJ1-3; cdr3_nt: TGTGCCAGCAGGGGACAGGGAACCGGAAACACCATATATTTT; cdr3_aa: CASRGQGTGNTIYF
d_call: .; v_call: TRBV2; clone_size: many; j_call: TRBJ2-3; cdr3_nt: TGTGCCAGCAGTGAATTAGCGGAAATCACAGATACGCAGTATTTT; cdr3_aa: CASSELAEITDTQYF
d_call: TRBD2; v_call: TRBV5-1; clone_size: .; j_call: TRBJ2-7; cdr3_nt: TGCGCCAGCAGCTCAACCGAGGGACTAGCGGGGGGGCTGAATGGCTACGAGCAGTACTTC; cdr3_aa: CASSSTEGLAGGLNGYEQYF
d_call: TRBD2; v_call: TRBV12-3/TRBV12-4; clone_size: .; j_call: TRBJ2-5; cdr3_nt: TGTGCCAGCAGTTTAGGCGGGGGGCCGGAGACCCAGTACTTC; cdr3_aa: CASSLGGGPETQYF
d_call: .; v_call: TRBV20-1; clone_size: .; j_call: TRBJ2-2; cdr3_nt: TGCAGTGCACCAGAGATTGCGAACACCGGGGAGCTGTTTTTT; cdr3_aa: CSAPEIANTGELFF
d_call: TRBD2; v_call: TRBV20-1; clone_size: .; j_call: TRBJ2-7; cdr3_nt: TGCAGTGCCACAGGACTAGCGAGCGAGCAGTACTTC; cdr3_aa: CSATGLASEQYF
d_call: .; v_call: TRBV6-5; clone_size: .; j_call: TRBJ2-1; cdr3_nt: TGTGCCAGCAGTTACGGGCGGGCAAATGAGCAGTTCTTC; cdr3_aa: CASSYGRANEQFF
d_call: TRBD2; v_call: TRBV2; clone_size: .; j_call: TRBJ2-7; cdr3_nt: TGTGCCAGCAGTGACGTGACTAGCGGCTACGAGCAGTACTTC; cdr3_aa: CASSDVTSGYEQYF
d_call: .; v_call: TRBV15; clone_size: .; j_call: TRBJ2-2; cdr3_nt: TGTGCCACCAGCAGAGAGGGGGGGCTTGGCACCGGGGAGCTGTTTTTT; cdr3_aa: CATSREGGLGTGELFF
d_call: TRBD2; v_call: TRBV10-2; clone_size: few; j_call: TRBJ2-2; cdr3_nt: TGCGCCAGTCCGACTAGCGGGGCCGCGGGCACCGGGGAGCTGTTTTTT; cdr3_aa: CASPTSGAAGTGELFF
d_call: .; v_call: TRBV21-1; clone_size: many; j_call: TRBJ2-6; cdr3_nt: TGTGCCAGCGGGAGGAAAGGGCAAAGCTCTGGGGCCAACGTCCTGACTTTC; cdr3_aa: CASGRKGQSSGANVLTF